Ten or more counts support the clone carrying this TCR beta chain. The sample belongs to a study of patients with pleural tuberculosis. This CDR3 has 14 amino acids. Germline CDR1 reads SGHAT; CDR2 reads FQNNGV. V was clipped by 6 bases and J by 0 bases, with 9 bases between them. MiXCR, applied by TCRdb to the reads, yields one record per CDR3 protein. This table holds around 50,000 distinct CDR3 sequences, approximately 7.5% found once. This rearrangement joins TRBV11-2 to TRBJ1-3; D is perhaps TRBD1 (6 bases). The TCR originated in a human donor with pleural tuberculosis. The CDR3: CASRAGVSGNTIYF. The CDR3 nucleotides are TGTGCCAGCAGGGCAGGGGTCTCTGGAAACACCATATATTTT.